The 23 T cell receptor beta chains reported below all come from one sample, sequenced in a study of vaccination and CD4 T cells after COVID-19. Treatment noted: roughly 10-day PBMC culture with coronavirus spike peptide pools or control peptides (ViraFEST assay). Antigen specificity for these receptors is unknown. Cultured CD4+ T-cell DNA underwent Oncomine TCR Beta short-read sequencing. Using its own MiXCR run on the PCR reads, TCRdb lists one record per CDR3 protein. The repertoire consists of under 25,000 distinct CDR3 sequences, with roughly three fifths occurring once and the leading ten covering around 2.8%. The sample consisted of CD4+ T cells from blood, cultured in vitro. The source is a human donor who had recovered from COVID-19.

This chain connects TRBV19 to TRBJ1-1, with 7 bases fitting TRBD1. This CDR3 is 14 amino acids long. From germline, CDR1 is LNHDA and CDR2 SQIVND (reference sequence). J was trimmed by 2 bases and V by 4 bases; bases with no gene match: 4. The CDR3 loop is CASSRGQINTEAFF. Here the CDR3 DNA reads TGTGCCAGTAGTAGGGGACAGATTAACACTGAAGCTTTCTTT.

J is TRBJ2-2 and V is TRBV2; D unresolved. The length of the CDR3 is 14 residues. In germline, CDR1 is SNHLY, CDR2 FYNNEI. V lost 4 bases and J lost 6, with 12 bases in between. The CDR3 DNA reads TGTGCCAGCAGTGGCTACTCCTCACCCGGGGAGCTGTTTTTT. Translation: CASSGYSSPGELFF.

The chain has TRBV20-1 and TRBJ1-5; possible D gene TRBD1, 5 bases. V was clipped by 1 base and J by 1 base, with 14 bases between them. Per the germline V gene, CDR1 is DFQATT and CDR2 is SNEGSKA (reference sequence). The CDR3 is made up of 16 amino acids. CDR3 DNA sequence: TGCAGTGCTAGAGTGGGGGAGGGTATGAGCAATCAGCCCCAGCATTTT. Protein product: CSARVGEGMSNQPQHF.

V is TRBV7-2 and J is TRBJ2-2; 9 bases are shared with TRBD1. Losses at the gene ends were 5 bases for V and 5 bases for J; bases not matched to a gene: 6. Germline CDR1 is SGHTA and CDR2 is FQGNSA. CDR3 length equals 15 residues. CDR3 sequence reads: CASSGDRGGTGELFF. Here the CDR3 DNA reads TGTGCCAGCAGCGGAGACAGGGGGGGAACCGGGGAGCTGTTTTTT.

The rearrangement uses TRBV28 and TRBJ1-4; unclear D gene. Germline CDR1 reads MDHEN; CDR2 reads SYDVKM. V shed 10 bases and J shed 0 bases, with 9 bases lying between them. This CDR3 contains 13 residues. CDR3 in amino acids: CATGAATNEKLFF. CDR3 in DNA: TGTGCCACCGGCGCGGCAACTAATGAAAAACTGTTTTTT. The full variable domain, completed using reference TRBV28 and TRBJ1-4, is DVKVTQSSRYLVKRTGEKVFLECVQDMDHENMFWYRQDPGLGLRLIYFSYDVKMKEKGDIPEGYSVSREKKERFSLILESASTNQTSMYLCATGAATNEKLFFGSGTQLSVL.

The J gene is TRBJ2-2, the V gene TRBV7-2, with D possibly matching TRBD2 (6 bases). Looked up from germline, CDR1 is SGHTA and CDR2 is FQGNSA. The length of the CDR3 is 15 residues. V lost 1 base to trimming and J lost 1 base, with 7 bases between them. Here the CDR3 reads CASSLGRGNTGELFF. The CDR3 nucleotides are TGTGCCAGCAGCTTAGGGCGGGGGAACACCGGGGAGCTGTTTTTT.

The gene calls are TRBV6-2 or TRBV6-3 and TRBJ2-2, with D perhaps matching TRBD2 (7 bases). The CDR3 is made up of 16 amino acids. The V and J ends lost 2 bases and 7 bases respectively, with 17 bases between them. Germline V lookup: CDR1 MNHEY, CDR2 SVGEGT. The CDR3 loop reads CASSYERGGPVGELFF. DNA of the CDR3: TGTGCCAGCAGTTACGAAAGGGGGGGCCCGGTCGGGGAGCTGTTTTTT.

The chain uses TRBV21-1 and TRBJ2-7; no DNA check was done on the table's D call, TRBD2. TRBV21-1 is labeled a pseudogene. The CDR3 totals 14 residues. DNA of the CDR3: TGTGCCAGGACGGGGACTAGCGGGACCCACGAGCAGTACTTC. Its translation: CARTGTSGTHEQYF.

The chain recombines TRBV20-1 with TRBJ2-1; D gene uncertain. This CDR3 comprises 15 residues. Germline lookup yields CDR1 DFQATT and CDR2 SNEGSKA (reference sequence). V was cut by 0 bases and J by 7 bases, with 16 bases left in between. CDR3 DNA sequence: TGCAGTGCTAGAGATCGGCCAGGACCCGGGAATGAGCAGTTCTTC. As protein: CSARDRPGPGNEQFF.

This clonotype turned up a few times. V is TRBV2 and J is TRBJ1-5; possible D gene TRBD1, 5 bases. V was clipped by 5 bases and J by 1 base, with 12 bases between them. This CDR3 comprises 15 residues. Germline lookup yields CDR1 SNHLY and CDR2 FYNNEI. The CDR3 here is CASSSGGVSNQPQHF. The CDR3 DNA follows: TGTGCCAGCAGTTCTGGGGGTGTAAGCAATCAGCCCCAGCATTTT.

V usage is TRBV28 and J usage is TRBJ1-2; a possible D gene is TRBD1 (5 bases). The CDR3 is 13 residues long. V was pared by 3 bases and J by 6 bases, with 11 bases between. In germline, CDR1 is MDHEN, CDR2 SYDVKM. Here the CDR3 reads CASSLSGLDGYTF. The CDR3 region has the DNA TGTGCCAGCAGTTTGTCGGGGCTGGATGGCTACACCTTC.

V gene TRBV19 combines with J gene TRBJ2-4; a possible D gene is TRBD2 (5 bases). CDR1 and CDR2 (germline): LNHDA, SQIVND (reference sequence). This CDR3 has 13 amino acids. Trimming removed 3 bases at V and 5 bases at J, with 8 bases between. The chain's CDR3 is CASSMVRENIQYF. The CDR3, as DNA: TGTGCCAGTAGTATGGTGCGGGAAAACATTCAGTACTTC.

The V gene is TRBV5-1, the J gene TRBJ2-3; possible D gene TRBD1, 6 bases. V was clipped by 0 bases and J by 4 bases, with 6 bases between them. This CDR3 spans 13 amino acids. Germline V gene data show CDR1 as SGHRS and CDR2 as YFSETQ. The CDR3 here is CASSLGQADTQYF. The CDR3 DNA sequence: TGCGCCAGCAGCTTGGGACAGGCAGATACGCAGTATTTT.

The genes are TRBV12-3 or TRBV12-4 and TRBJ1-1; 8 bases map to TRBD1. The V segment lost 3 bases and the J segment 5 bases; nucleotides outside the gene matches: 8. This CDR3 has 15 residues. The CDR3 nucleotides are TGTGCCAGCAGTTTTCAGGGGGCAGGAGGAACTGAAGCTTTCTTT. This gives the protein CASSFQGAGGTEAFF.

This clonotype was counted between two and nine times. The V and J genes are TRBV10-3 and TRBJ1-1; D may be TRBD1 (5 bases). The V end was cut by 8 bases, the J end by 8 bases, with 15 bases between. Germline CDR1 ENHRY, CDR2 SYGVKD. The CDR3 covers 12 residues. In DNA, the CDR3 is TGTGCCATCTCTTCAGGGTTCTACGAAGCTTTCTTT. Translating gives CAISSGFYEAFF.

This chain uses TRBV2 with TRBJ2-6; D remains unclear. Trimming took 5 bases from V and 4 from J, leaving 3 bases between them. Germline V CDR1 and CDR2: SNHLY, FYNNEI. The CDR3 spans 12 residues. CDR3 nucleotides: TGTGCCAGCAGTCGGGGGGCCAACGTCCTGACTTTC. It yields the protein CASSRGANVLTF.

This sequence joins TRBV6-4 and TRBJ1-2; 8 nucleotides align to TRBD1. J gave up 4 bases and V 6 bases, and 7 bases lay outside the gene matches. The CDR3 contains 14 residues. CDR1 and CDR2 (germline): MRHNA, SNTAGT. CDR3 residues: CASRPGQGPYGYTF. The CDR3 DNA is TGTGCCAGCAGACCCGGACAGGGCCCCTATGGCTACACCTTC.

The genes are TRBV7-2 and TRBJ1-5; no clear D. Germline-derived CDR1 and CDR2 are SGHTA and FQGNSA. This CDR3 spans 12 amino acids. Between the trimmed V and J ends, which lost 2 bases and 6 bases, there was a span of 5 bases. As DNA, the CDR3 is TGTGCCAGCAGCTTACTAGGTCAGCCCCAGCATTTT. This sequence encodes CASSLLGQPQHF.

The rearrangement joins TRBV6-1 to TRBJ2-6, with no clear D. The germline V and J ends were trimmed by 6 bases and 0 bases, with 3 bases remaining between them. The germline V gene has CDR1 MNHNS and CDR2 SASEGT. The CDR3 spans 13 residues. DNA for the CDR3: TGTGCCAGCAGGGACTCTGGGGCCAACGTCCTGACTTTC. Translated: CASRDSGANVLTF.

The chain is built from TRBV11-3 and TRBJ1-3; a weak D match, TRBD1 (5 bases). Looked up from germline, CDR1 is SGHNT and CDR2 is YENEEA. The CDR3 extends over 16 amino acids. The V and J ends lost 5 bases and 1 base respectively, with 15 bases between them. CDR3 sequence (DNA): TGTGCCAGCAGCGGGCGAGCAGGGATTTCTGGAAACACCATATATTTT. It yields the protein CASSGRAGISGNTIYF.

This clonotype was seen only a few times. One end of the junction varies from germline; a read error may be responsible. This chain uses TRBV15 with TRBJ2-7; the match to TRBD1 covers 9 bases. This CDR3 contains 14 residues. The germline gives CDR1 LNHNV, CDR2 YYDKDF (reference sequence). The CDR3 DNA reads TGTGCCAGCAGCTCCACAGGGGGCAAGGGCGAGCAGTACTTC. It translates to CASSSTGGKGEQYF. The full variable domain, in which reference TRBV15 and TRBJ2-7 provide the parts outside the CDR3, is DAMVIQNPRYQVTQFGKPVTLSCSQTLNHNVMYWYQQKSSQAPKLLFHYYDKDFNNEADTPDNFQSRRPNTSFCFLDIRSPGLGDTAMYLCASSSTGGKGEQYFGPGTRLTVT.

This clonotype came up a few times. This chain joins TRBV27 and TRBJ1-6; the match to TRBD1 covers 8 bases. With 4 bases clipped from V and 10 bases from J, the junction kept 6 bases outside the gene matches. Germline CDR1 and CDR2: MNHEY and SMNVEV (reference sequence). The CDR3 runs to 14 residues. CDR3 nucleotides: TGTGCCAGCAGTTCGGACAGGGATTGGTCACCCCTCCACTTT. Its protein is CASSSDRDWSPLHF.

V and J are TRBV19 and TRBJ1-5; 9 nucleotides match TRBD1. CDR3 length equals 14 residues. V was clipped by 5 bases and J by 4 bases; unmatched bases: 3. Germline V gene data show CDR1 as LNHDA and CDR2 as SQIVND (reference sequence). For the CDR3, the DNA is TGTGCCAGTAGTTATGGACAGGGGAATCAGCCCCAGCATTTT. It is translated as CASSYGQGNQPQHF.